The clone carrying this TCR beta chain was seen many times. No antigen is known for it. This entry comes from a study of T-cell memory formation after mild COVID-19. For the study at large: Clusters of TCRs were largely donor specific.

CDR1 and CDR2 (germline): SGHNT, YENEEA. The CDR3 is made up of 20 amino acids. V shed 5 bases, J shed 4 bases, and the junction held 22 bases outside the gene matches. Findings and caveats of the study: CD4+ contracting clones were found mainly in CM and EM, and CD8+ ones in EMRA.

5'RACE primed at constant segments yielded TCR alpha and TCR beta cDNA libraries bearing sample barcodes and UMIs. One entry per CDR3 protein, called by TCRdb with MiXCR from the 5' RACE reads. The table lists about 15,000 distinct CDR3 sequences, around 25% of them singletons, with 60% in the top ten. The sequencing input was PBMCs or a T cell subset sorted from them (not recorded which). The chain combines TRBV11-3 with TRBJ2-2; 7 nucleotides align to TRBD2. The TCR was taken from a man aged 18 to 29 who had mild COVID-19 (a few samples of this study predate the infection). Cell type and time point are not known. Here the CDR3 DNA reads TGTGCCAGCAGCCCTTGGGAGGGCGGCGGAAGGACGGAACTCACCGGGGAGCTGTTTTTT. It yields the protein CASSPWEGGGRTELTGELFF.